Below, 29 T cell receptor beta chains from the same sample are listed, as sequenced in a study of T cells after yellow fever vaccination. TCRdb reprocessed the 5' RACE reads via MiXCR and lists one record per CDR3 protein. The sample contains 450,000 to 550,000 distinct CDR3 sequences, less than 20% of which appear only once. Sequenced here: PBMCs, sampled 15 days after the yellow fever booster vaccination. The receptors stem from a man in his thirties or forties who received the YFV17D yellow fever vaccine.

V and J are TRBV7-9 and TRBJ2-2; D possibly matches TRBD1 or TRBD2 (5 bases each). Germline CDR1 SEHNR, CDR2 FQNEAQ (reference sequence). Trimming pared 10 bases from V and 0 bases from J, leaving 15 bases between. This CDR3 is built from 15 residues. The CDR3 here is CATGAGASNTGELFF. The CDR3 nucleotides are TGTGCCACCGGAGCCGGGGCTTCGAACACCGGGGAGCTGTTTTTT.

This clonotype was recorded at least ten times. The genes are TRBV9 and TRBJ2-7; 10 nucleotides match TRBD2. After removal of 4 bases from V and 2 bases from J, the junction contained 6 bases not matched to a gene. This CDR3 spans 15 amino acids. In germline, CDR1 is SGDLS, CDR2 YYNGEE. The CDR3 region is CASSPRTSGPYEQYF. In DNA, the CDR3 is TGTGCCAGCAGCCCCCGGACTAGCGGCCCCTACGAGCAGTACTTC.

This clonotype has just one count. The chain links TRBV12-3 or TRBV12-4 to TRBJ2-7; the D call may be TRBD1 or TRBD2 (5 bases each). CDR3 size: 13 residues. V gave up 10 bases and J gave up 0 bases, with 13 bases separating them. The CDR3 region has the DNA TGTGCCACCTCATTGGGACGCTCCTACGAGCAGTACTTC. Protein: CATSLGRSYEQYF.

In this sample, this clonotype turned up a few times. The chain links TRBV20-1 to TRBJ2-1; D is undetermined. The V end lost 3 bases, the J end lost 5 bases, and 20 bases lay between the germline ends. CDR3 length: 16 amino acids. Germline V lookup: CDR1 DFQATT, CDR2 SNEGSKA (reference sequence). This CDR3 reads CSASKVLWSRHNEQFF. Written as DNA, the CDR3 is TGCAGTGCTAGCAAGGTCTTGTGGAGCAGACACAATGAGCAGTTCTTC.

This chain uses TRBV5-4 with TRBJ2-1; tentatively, D is TRBD2 (6 bases). Germline-derived CDR1 and CDR2 are SGHNT and YYREEE (reference sequence). V was clipped by 7 bases and J by 7 bases, with 21 bases between them. This CDR3 is built from 15 residues. This CDR3 reads CASGLGTQTRNEQFF. DNA for the CDR3: TGTGCCAGCGGGTTGGGGACTCAAACAAGAAATGAGCAGTTCTTC.

The CDR3 region has the DNA TGTGCCAGCAGCCAAGTAGGGGCCACCGGGGAGCTGTTTTTT. Encoded protein: CASSQVGATGELFF. The chain links TRBV5-4 to TRBJ2-2; the D gene is possibly TRBD1 (5 bases). Germline V gene sequence: CDR1 SGHNT, CDR2 YYREEE (reference sequence). The CDR3 has 14 amino acids. Trimming cost V 4 bases and J 4 bases, with 11 bases left between them.

The rearrangement uses TRBV6-5 and TRBJ2-4; no clear D gene. Germline loops: CDR1 MNHEY, CDR2 SVGAGI. V lost 1 base and J lost 0, with 10 bases in between. The CDR3 runs to 16 residues. The CDR3 region is CASSYYSRIAKNIQYF. CDR3 DNA sequence: TGTGCCAGCAGTTACTATTCGCGGATAGCCAAAAACATTCAGTACTTC.

The chain carries TRBV4-1 and TRBJ2-2; D may match TRBD1 or TRBD2 (5 bases each). CDR3 size: 15 residues. CDR1 and CDR2 (germline): MGHRA, YSYEKL. Trimming shortened V by 0 bases and J by 4 bases, and 9 bases separated the two germline ends. The CDR3 loop is CASSQDGAFTGELFF. CDR3 coding DNA: TGCGCCAGCAGCCAAGACGGGGCGTTCACCGGGGAGCTGTTTTTT.

The V and J genes are TRBV20-1 and TRBJ2-7, with 10 nucleotides matching TRBD2. Germline V gene data show CDR1 as DFQATT and CDR2 as SNEGSKA (reference sequence). This CDR3 is built from 13 residues. V lost 7 bases and J lost 1; bases outside the gene matches: 4. The CDR3 DNA reads TGCAGTGTGGGGACTAGCGTGTCCTACGAGCAGTACTTC. It specifies CSVGTSVSYEQYF.

The chain joins TRBV20-1 to TRBJ2-7; perhaps TRBD1 as D (6 bases). The V end lost 0 bases, the J end lost 6 bases, and 12 bases lay between the germline ends. There are 13 residues in the CDR3. The germline V gene encodes CDR1 DFQATT and CDR2 SNEGSKA (reference sequence). CDR3 residues: CSARDFRGTEQYF. The CDR3 nucleotides are TGCAGTGCTAGAGATTTCAGGGGTACCGAGCAGTACTTC.

This clonotype was seen more than once but under ten times. V gene TRBV12-3 or TRBV12-4 combines with J gene TRBJ2-1, with TRBD2 as a possible D gene (5 bases). The CDR3 spans 15 residues. Trimming pared 4 bases from V and 4 bases from J, leaving 14 bases between. In nucleotides, the CDR3 is TGTGCCAGCAGTTCACCCGGCGAGCGGTACAATGAGCAGTTCTTC. This translates into CASSSPGERYNEQFF.

The chain employs TRBV20-1 and TRBJ2-3; D gene ambiguous. The V end was cut by 2 bases, the J end by 5 bases, with 11 bases between. The CDR3 is 13 residues long. Germline-derived CDR1 and CDR2 are DFQATT and SNEGSKA (reference sequence). DNA of the CDR3: TGCAGTGCTAGAAACACCCTGAGAGATACGCAGTATTTT. Protein product: CSARNTLRDTQYF.

The chain combines TRBV2 with TRBJ2-3, with no clear D. Germline V gene lookup returns CDR1 SNHLY and CDR2 FYNNEI. The CDR3 loop spans 12 amino acids. Between the trimmed V and J ends, which lost 7 bases and 3 bases, there was a span of 8 bases. CDR3 residues: CASTPRTDTQYF. The DNA for the CDR3 is TGTGCCAGCACCCCCAGAACAGATACGCAGTATTTT. The entire variable domain, with the rest obtained from reference TRBV2 and TRBJ2-3, is as follows: EPEVTQTPSHQVTQMGQEVILRCVPISNHLYFYWYRQILGQKVEFLVSFYNNEISEKSEIFDDQFSVERPDGSNFTLKIRSTKLEDSAMYFCASTPRTDTQYFGPGTRLTVL.

This clonotype was seen a few times. The DNA of the CDR3 is TGTGCCAGCAGCTCTGCTCCAGGGTTACAAGAGACCCAGTACTTC. Residues: CASSSAPGLQETQYF. This chain connects TRBV6-1 to TRBJ2-5; D possibly corresponds to TRBD1 (5 bases). The CDR3 totals 15 residues. Germline V lookup: CDR1 MNHNS, CDR2 SASEGT. Trimming removed 6 bases from V and 2 bases from J, with 16 bases in between.

The V call is TRBV3-1, the J call TRBJ2-1, with 9 nucleotides matching TRBD2. V dropped 0 bases and J dropped 5; count of bases not matched to a gene: 8. Germline CDR1 LGHDT, CDR2 YNNKEL (reference sequence). The length of the CDR3 is 17 residues. This CDR3 is CASSQDRAGGLDNEQFF. In DNA form, the CDR3 reads TGTGCCAGCAGCCAAGATAGGGCGGGAGGGCTGGACAATGAGCAGTTCTTC.

Only a few counts were recorded for this clonotype. The gene calls are TRBV20-1 and TRBJ2-7; perhaps D is TRBD1 or TRBD2 (5 bases each). Germline CDR1 DFQATT, CDR2 SNEGSKA (reference sequence). The V end lost 6 bases, the J end lost 3 bases, and 15 bases lay between the germline ends. The CDR3 is made up of 13 amino acids. The CDR3 loop reads CSAPRGEVYEQYF. Written as DNA, the CDR3 is TGCAGTGCCCCTAGGGGAGAAGTCTACGAGCAGTACTTC.

V and J are TRBV20-1 and TRBJ2-5; the D call may be TRBD1 or TRBD2 (5 bases each). In germline, CDR1 is DFQATT, CDR2 SNEGSKA (reference sequence). This CDR3 has 13 amino acids. The V end was cut by 3 bases, the J end by 3 bases, with 11 bases between. The CDR3: CSASRMGEETQYF. The CDR3 DNA reads as TGCAGTGCTAGCCGAATGGGGGAAGAGACCCAGTACTTC.

J is TRBJ2-5 and V is TRBV9; the match to TRBD2 covers 7 bases. Germline loops: CDR1 SGDLS, CDR2 YYNGEE. Losses at the gene ends were 0 bases for V and 5 bases for J; bases not matched to a gene: 10. This CDR3 spans 16 amino acids. CDR3 bases: TGTGCCAGCAGCGTAGGGGGAAGCGGGGTTGGGGAGACCCAGTACTTC. As protein: CASSVGGSGVGETQYF. Combining the CDR3 with reference TRBV9 and TRBJ2-5 gives the whole variable domain DSGVTQTPKHLITATGQRVTLRCSPRSGDLSVYWYQQSLDQGLQFLIQYYNGEERAKGNILERFSAQQFPDLHSELNLSSLELGDSALYFCASSVGGSGVGETQYFGPGTRLLVL.

In its sample, this clonotype was seen many times. The V and J genes are TRBV7-2 and TRBJ2-3; D perhaps matches TRBD2 (5 bases). CDR1 is SGHTA, CDR2 FQGNSA, per germline. Trimming removed 7 bases at V and 10 bases at J, with 15 bases between. The CDR3 has 12 residues. The CDR3 loop reads CASNEGLYAQYF. In DNA, the CDR3 is TGTGCCAGCAACGAAGGACTCTATGCGCAGTATTTT.

The gene calls are TRBV12-3 or TRBV12-4 and TRBJ2-4; D may be TRBD1 (5 bases). The CDR3 runs to 15 residues. V lost 7 bases and J 6 bases, leaving 19 bases between the germline ends. The CDR3 sequence: CASTLGPRGRNIQYF. The CDR3, as DNA: TGTGCCAGCACCCTGGGGCCAAGGGGCAGAAACATTCAGTACTTC.

The CDR3 DNA follows: TGTGCCACCAGCAGAGATCGTGCCCAAGAGACCCAGTACTTC. It translates to CATSRDRAQETQYF. The chain carries TRBV15 and TRBJ2-5; no definite D call. V was trimmed by 0 bases and J by 1 base, leaving 6 bases between them. Looked up from germline, CDR1 is LNHNV and CDR2 is YYDKDF (reference sequence). The CDR3 totals 14 residues.

The gene calls are TRBV7-6 and TRBJ1-1; 7 bases agree with TRBD1. The CDR3 is 18 residues long. The J segment lost 0 bases and the V segment lost 0 bases, leaving 10 bases of the junction unmatched. The germline gives CDR1 SGHVS, CDR2 FNYEAQ. The CDR3 protein is CASSLALPQGPLNTEAFF. Written as DNA, the CDR3 is TGTGCCAGCAGCTTAGCGCTACCACAGGGGCCCTTGAACACTGAAGCTTTCTTT.

V gene TRBV12-3 or TRBV12-4 combines with J gene TRBJ2-5; 7 bases are shared with TRBD1. The CDR3 spans 14 residues. V was clipped by 5 bases and J by 5 bases; unmatched bases: 8. CDR3: CASSPGQNGETQYF. The DNA of the CDR3 is TGTGCCAGCAGTCCGGGACAGAACGGCGAGACCCAGTACTTC.

Here the CDR3 reads CATSSIGREVGNEQYF. The CDR3, as DNA: TGTGCCACCAGCAGTATAGGGCGGGAGGTTGGTAACGAGCAGTACTTC. The chain couples TRBV15 to TRBJ2-7, with 8 nucleotides matching TRBD2. Losses at the gene ends were 3 bases for V and 5 bases for J; bases not matched to a gene: 12. Per the germline V gene, CDR1 is LNHNV and CDR2 is YYDKDF (reference sequence). The CDR3 loop spans 16 amino acids.

The rearrangement links TRBV4-1 to TRBJ2-2; D is possibly TRBD2 (7 bases). Trimming took off 3 bases at V and 1 base at J, with 12 bases between the two ends. From germline, CDR1 is MGHRA and CDR2 YSYEKL. The CDR3 extends over 16 amino acids. CDR3 DNA: TGCGCCAGCAGCCAGAGGGGGGGGCAGAACACCGGGGAGCTGTTTTTT. This codes for CASSQRGGQNTGELFF.

The chain recombines TRBV5-1 with TRBJ2-1, with D perhaps TRBD2 (6 bases). V shed 4 bases and J shed 4 bases, with 18 bases lying between them. Germline values: CDR1 SGHRS, CDR2 YFSETQ. This CDR3 is built from 16 residues. CDR3 nucleotide sequence: TGCGCCAGCAGCCTATCCATCGGGAGTACGTACAATGAGCAGTTCTTC. Translated, it gives CASSLSIGSTYNEQFF.

The chain employs TRBV15 and TRBJ1-2; TRBD1 is a possible D gene (6 bases). The V and J ends lost 5 bases and 4 bases respectively, with 11 bases between them. The CDR3 length is 13 residues. In germline, CDR1 is LNHNV, CDR2 YYDKDF (reference sequence). The CDR3 region is CATSAQGPYGYTF. Here the CDR3 DNA reads TGTGCCACCAGCGCACAGGGCCCCTATGGCTACACCTTC.

This clonotype was seen only once. This chain joins TRBV7-9 and TRBJ2-7; D call uncertain. CDR1 is SEHNR and CDR2 is FQNEAQ in the germline V gene (reference sequence). Trimming shortened V by 2 bases and J by 6 bases, and 11 bases separated the two germline ends. The CDR3 spans 13 residues. Written as DNA, the CDR3 is TGTGCCAGCAGCTTATACGACGTCGGCGAGCAGTACTTC. It translates to CASSLYDVGEQYF.

This clonotype was observed once. V gene TRBV29-1 combines with J gene TRBJ2-7, with D possibly being TRBD1 (5 bases). Germline V CDR1 and CDR2: SQVTM, ANQGSEA. This CDR3 contains 10 residues. Trimming removed 6 bases from V and 12 bases from J, with 15 bases in between. The CDR3 DNA is TGCAGCGTAGTGGGCGACAGCACGTACTTC. Protein product: CSVVGDSTYF.